This T cell receptor beta chain originates from a study of cytomegalovirus exposure and HLA in healthy donors. As regards this clone: This specimen includes other DNA sequences encoding the same CDR3.

The PCR had 60 Vbeta and 13 Jbeta primers. The repertoire was sequenced with immunoSEQ multiplex PCR; TCRdb's copy has only in-frame clones and lacks some. The sample contains tens of thousands of clones, about 78% of which appear only once. Material: PBMCs. The TCR was taken from a man aged 18-30 years in good health and CMV-seropositive.

The CDR3 is CASSPDRGTEAFF. The CDR3, as DNA: TGTGCCAGCAGCCCTGACAGGGGCACTGAAGCTTTCTTT. The genes are TRBV9 and TRBJ1-1, with 8 bases fitting TRBD1. Trimming cost V 4 bases and J 4 bases; bases outside gene matches: 3. CDR3 size: 13 residues. The germline V gene encodes CDR1 SGDLS and CDR2 YYNGEE.